The T cell receptor beta chain under discussion was sequenced for a study of post-analysis software for immune sequencing data. As for this clonotype: Its target is not known.

Incorporated into the TCR beta cDNA libraries were unique molecular identifiers, which served to reduce PCR and sequencing biases. Each CDR3 protein is one row after TCRdb ran MiXCR on the PCR reads. The data show roughly 400,000 distinct CDR3 sequences, about 39% seen once. Whole-study findings and limits: Analysis by F measure revealed that same-batch samples clustered strongly together. Among multiple sclerosis patients, normalized Chao1 diversity was significantly below that of controls.

Sequenced: blood. The TCR was taken from a girl aged 2-10 years with multiple sclerosis.

The CDR3 bases are TGTGCCAGCAGTGAATATGAGGACCCGAATGAAAAACTGTTTTTT. Its translation is CASSEYEDPNEKLFF. J is TRBJ1-4 and V is TRBV25-1; D is uncertain. V lost 0 bases and J 5 bases, leaving 10 bases between the germline ends. The CDR3 sequence is 15 residues long. The V gene's germline CDR1 is MGHDK and CDR2 SYGVNS.